This T cell receptor beta chain is drawn from a study of T cell responses to AZD1222 COVID-19 vaccine. In regard to this clone: As yet, its antigen is unknown.

The repertoire was sequenced with immunoSEQ multiplex PCR; TCRdb's copy has only in-frame clones and lacks some. The sample yields 150,000 to 200,000 clones, less than 95% seen once. This CDR3 is built from 15 residues. J lost 3 bases, V lost 2 bases, and 3 bases had no gene match. Germline V lookup: CDR1 KGHSH, CDR2 LQKENI. Regarding the study as a whole: Close to half of spike-specific TCRs reportedly recognize unmutated variant regions. Clonal diversity was possibly underestimated, and white British individuals and females predominated among donors. Across the whole spike, CD4 TCRs peaked at regions 160-218 and 743-854.

Sample: peripheral blood, taken 28 days after the second AZD1222 dose. The clonotype comes from an adult who received the AZD1222 COVID-19 vaccine. V usage is TRBV18 and J usage is TRBJ1-2; 10 bases agree with TRBD1. CDR3 sequence reads: CASSPGQGGHYGYTF. CDR3 in DNA: TGTGCCAGCTCACCAGGACAGGGGGGACACTATGGCTACACCTTC.